This is a list of T cell receptor beta chains from one sample in a study of neurological immune-mediated disorders. TCRdb reprocessed the 5' RACE reads with MiXCR, giving one entry per CDR3 protein. The sample consists of about 38,000 distinct CDR3 sequences, 4% to 5.5% of them appearing once. Material for sequencing was CD4+ T cells from blood. The receptor set was obtained from a man aged 18 to 30 in good health. Each CDR3 is given with its conserved first and last residue. D genes are given only for firm matches. Clone size is not always given. Where it is, it says once, few, many or a class for expanded clones.

>TRBJ1-2|-|many|TRBV20-1
TGCAGTGCCCTGGCGGGGGCTGTGAATGGCTACACCTTC
CSALAGAVNGYTF
>TRBJ1-2|-|many|TRBV9
TGTGCCAGCAGCGTTGGAACAGGGAGGTGGATTAACTATGGCTACACCTTC
CASSVGTGRWINYGYTF
>TRBJ2-3|TRBD1|many|TRBV6-5
TGTGCCAGCAGGAGACAGGGGGCTTCAGATACGCAGTATTTT
CASRRQGASDTQYF
>TRBJ2-7|-|many|TRBV25-1
TGTGCCAGCAGTGAATCCCACCGGGGTTTGAAGCAGTACTTC
CASSESHRGLKQYF
>TRBJ1-5|-|many|TRBV7-2
TGTGCCAGCAGCTCCCCGGGCCCCCAGCATTTT
CASSSPGPQHF
>TRBJ2-6|-|many|TRBV9
TGTGCCAGCAGCGCCCACGGCGCCTCTGGGGCCAACGTCCTGACTTTC
CASSAHGASGANVLTF
>TRBJ2-5|TRBD2|many|TRBV3-1
TGTGCCAGCAGCCGACTAGCGGGAGCGATGCAGTACTTC
CASSRLAGAMQYF
>TRBJ1-2|-|many|TRBV2
TGTGCCAGCAGTGAATTCGGACAGTCGATCTATGGCTACACCTTC
CASSEFGQSIYGYTF
>TRBJ2-2|TRBD2|many|TRBV5-1
TGCGCCAGCAGCTTGGCCGGGGGGACCGGGGAGCTGTTTTTT
CASSLAGGTGELFF
>TRBJ1-2|TRBD1|many|TRBV20-1
TGCAGTGCCGTAAAAGGGGACAGGGGGAACTATGGCTACACCTTC
CSAVKGDRGNYGYTF
>TRBJ1-3|-|-|TRBV7-9
TGTGCCAGCAGCTTCGGTTCAGGGAGGACCATATATTTT
CASSFGSGRTIYF
>TRBJ2-7|TRBD1|many|TRBV10-2
TGCGCCAGCCGGCGGGACAGGACGCCCGAGCAGTACTTC
CASRRDRTPEQYF
>TRBJ1-5|TRBD1|many|TRBV11-2
TGTGCCAGCAGCTTGGGACAGTATTCCAATCAGCCCCAGCATTTT
CASSLGQYSNQPQHF
>TRBJ1-3|TRBD1|many|TRBV20-1
TGCAGTGCCCACGACAGGGCAGGAAACACCATATATTTT
CSAHDRAGNTIYF
>TRBJ1-3|-|many|TRBV15
TGTGCCACCCAAAGGCGTGGAGATACAGGGTTTGCTGGAAACACCATATATTTT
CATQRRGDTGFAGNTIYF